This TCR beta chain originates from a study of cytomegalovirus exposure and HLA in healthy donors. The study's findings and limits: In a later analysis, most CMV-associated TCR beta chains appeared HLA-restricted. Presence/absence analyses rested on an assumption that sequencing depth was roughly uniform across donors.

It was with 60 Vbeta and 13 Jbeta primers that the PCR ran. Only in-frame clones appear in the TCRdb table, and some are missing; sequencing was by immunoSEQ multiplex PCR. The sample contains some 180,000 clones, 70% to 90% of which appear only once. Details on this clone: Antigen unknown.

CDR1 is LNHDA and CDR2 is SQIVND in the germline V gene (reference sequence). Trimming at V came to 1 base and at J to 3 bases, leaving 0 bases not matched to a gene. The CDR3 consists of 14 residues. The origin of this receptor is a woman aged 50 to 60 in good health and CMV-seronegative. The rearrangement uses TRBV19 and TRBJ2-7; 10 bases align to TRBD2. The sample consisted of PBMCs. This CDR3 reads CASSIGTSGYEQYF. CDR3 sequence (DNA): TGTGCCAGTAGTATAGGGACTAGCGGCTACGAGCAGTACTTC. Full variable domain (remainder filled in from reference TRBV19 and TRBJ2-7): DGGITQSPKYLFRKEGQNVTLSCEQNLNHDAMYWYRQDPGQGLRLIYYSQIVNDFQKGDIAEGYSVSREKKESFPLTVTSAQKNPTAFYLCASSIGTSGYEQYFGPGTRLTVT.